These 30 T cell receptor beta chains were all obtained from the same sample, sequenced in a study of identical twins. One entry per CDR3 protein, called by TCRdb with MiXCR from the 5' RACE reads. The sample has about 550,000 distinct CDR3 sequences, about a fifth seen once. A further study also used this sample, focusing on yellow fever vaccine responses in identical twins.

Sequenced sample: CD4+ T cells sorted from blood. Receptor source: a young woman in good health.

CDR3 DNA sequence: TGTGCCAGCAGCTTATCTCTTAGGAACACCGGGGAGCTGTTTTTT. Protein product: CASSLSLRNTGELFF. The chain links TRBV11-2 to TRBJ2-2; D gene uncertain. The ends were cut back, 2 bases at V and 1 base at J, with 8 bases in the middle. The CDR3 is 15 residues long. Germline V lookup: CDR1 SGHAT, CDR2 FQNNGV. The variable domain in full, with the rest retrieved from reference TRBV11-2 and TRBJ2-2, is EAGVAQSPRYKIIEKRQSVAFWCNPISGHATLYWYQQILGQGPKLLIQFQNNGVVDDSQLPKDRFSAERLKGVDSTLKIQPAKLEDSAVYLCASSLSLRNTGELFFGEGSRLTVL.

This clonotype was counted a few times. CDR3 DNA: TGTGCCAGCCGGGACCTTAGCTCCTACGAGCAGTACGTC. Translating gives CASRDLSSYEQYV. The V and J genes are TRBV11-2 and TRBJ2-7; tentatively, D is TRBD1 or TRBD2 (5 bases each). V was trimmed by 8 bases and J by 0 bases, leaving 11 bases between them. Per germline, CDR1 SGHAT and CDR2 FQNNGV. The length of the CDR3 is 13 residues.

The chain is built from TRBV7-3 and TRBJ2-2, with TRBD1 identical over 10 bases. The CDR3 sequence is 15 residues long. The germline V gene encodes CDR1 SGHTA and CDR2 FQGTGA. V lost 6 bases to trimming and J lost 9 bases; unmatched junction nucleotides: 10. CDR3 protein: CASSTRQGAGRELFF. The CDR3 region has the DNA TGTGCCAGCAGTACCCGACAGGGGGCGGGCCGGGAGCTGTTTTTT.

This clonotype showed up just a few times. The chain links TRBV20-1 to TRBJ2-7; perhaps TRBD2 as D (6 bases). The CDR3 sequence is 13 residues long. CDR1 and CDR2 (germline): DFQATT, SNEGSKA (reference sequence). V lost 5 bases, J lost 7 bases, and 18 bases lay in between. In nucleotides, the CDR3 is TGCAGTGCTGGCAGGGACGCCCGGGGGGAGCAGTACTTC. Its protein product is CSAGRDARGEQYF.

This clonotype was counted only a few times. The chain couples TRBV5-1 to TRBJ2-5; D is possibly TRBD1 (5 bases). Germline V CDR1 and CDR2: SGHRS, YFSETQ. With 2 bases removed from V and 5 bases from J, the gap between germline ends came to 10 bases. CDR3 length: 13 residues. The chain's CDR3 is CASSLGDGETQYF. The CDR3 DNA is TGCGCCAGCAGCTTAGGGGATGGGGAGACCCAGTACTTC.

A few counts support this clonotype. V and J are TRBV5-1 and TRBJ2-3, with TRBD1 matching 7 bases. CDR1 is SGHRS and CDR2 is YFSETQ in the germline V gene. Unmatched junction bases numbered 8, after V lost 5 bases and J lost 2 bases. The CDR3 has 15 amino acids. For the CDR3, the DNA is TGCGCCAGCAGTTTTAAGGGGGCGCACACAGATACGCAGTATTTT. It translates to CASSFKGAHTDTQYF.

This clonotype was counted many times. This chain joins TRBV5-1 and TRBJ2-2; perhaps TRBD1 as D (6 bases). Germline values: CDR1 SGHRS, CDR2 YFSETQ. The CDR3 length is 13 residues. Trimming removed 2 bases from V and 5 bases from J, with 7 bases in between. The CDR3 protein is CASSLGQTGELFF. The CDR3 nucleotides are TGCGCCAGCAGCTTAGGACAGACCGGGGAGCTGTTTTTT.

This clonotype came up a few times. This sequence joins TRBV3-1 and TRBJ2-3, with 12 bases matching TRBD2. With V trimmed by 1 base and J by 4 bases, 9 bases remained unmatched. Germline CDR1 reads LGHDT; CDR2 reads YNNKEL (reference sequence). This CDR3 has 18 residues. The CDR3 DNA is TGTGCCAGCAGCCAAGCTTTGTCTAGCGGGAGGGTTGCAGATACGCAGTATTTT. It yields the protein CASSQALSSGRVADTQYF.

The chain uses TRBV12-3 or TRBV12-4 and TRBJ2-1; 13 nucleotides align to TRBD2. This CDR3 region has 16 residues. V dropped 6 bases and J dropped 6; count of bases not matched to a gene: 8. The CDR3 DNA reads TGTGCCAGCAGGGCAACCGGGACTAGCGGGGCCAATGAGCAGTTCTTC. Amino acids: CASRATGTSGANEQFF.

This clonotype occurred a few times. The gene calls are TRBV2 and TRBJ2-1, with TRBD2 identical over 9 bases. The CDR3 length is 21 residues. The V gene end was trimmed by 0 bases and the J gene end by 0 bases; junction bases not matched to a gene: 15. Germline V gene data show CDR1 as SNHLY and CDR2 as FYNNEI. The CDR3, as DNA: TGTGCCAGCAGTGAAGCTGGGGGGTGGGTTAGCGGGAGTACCTCCTACAATGAGCAGTTCTTC. As protein: CASSEAGGWVSGSTSYNEQFF.

This clonotype was counted a few times. The J gene is TRBJ2-1, the V gene TRBV28; no clear D. Germline V gene sequence: CDR1 MDHEN, CDR2 SYDVKM. With 8 bases removed from V and 1 base from J, the gap between germline ends came to 9 bases. This CDR3 is 13 amino acids long. CDR3 nucleotides: TGTGCCAGCCGCGACCAATCCTACAATGAGCAGTTCTTC. Translating gives CASRDQSYNEQFF.

The chain's CDR3 is CSARDLGGGNEKLFF. The CDR3 DNA reads TGCAGTGCTAGAGATCTGGGGGGAGGTAATGAAAAACTGTTTTTT. The rearrangement uses TRBV20-1 and TRBJ1-4; TRBD1 might be the D (5 bases). The CDR3 contains 15 residues. V was shortened by 0 bases and J by 4 bases, with 12 bases between the two germline ends. CDR1 is DFQATT, CDR2 SNEGSKA, per germline (reference sequence).

This rearrangement joins TRBV20-1 to TRBJ2-3; TRBD1 agrees at 8 bases. Unmatched junction bases numbered 9, after V lost 3 bases and J lost 4 bases. Germline V lookup: CDR1 DFQATT, CDR2 SNEGSKA (reference sequence). The CDR3 totals 15 residues. CDR3 nucleotides: TGCAGTGCTAGCGGTGGCAGGGGGCCGGCAGATACGCAGTATTTT. This codes for CSASGGRGPADTQYF.

The CDR3 sequence is CATSPTGTGSANTGELFF. DNA of the CDR3: TGTGCCACCTCACCAACCGGAACAGGGTCAGCGAACACCGGGGAGCTGTTTTTT. The chain couples TRBV27 to TRBJ2-2; D is perhaps TRBD1 (6 bases). V was trimmed by 10 bases and J by 0 bases, leaving 24 bases between them. The germline CDR1 and CDR2 sequences are MNHEY and SMNVEV (reference sequence). The CDR3 sequence is 18 residues long.

This clonotype has more than one count but fewer than ten. The CDR3 DNA is TGTGCCAGCACTACGGGACAGAAAAACATTCAGTACTTC. Translating gives CASTTGQKNIQYF. V and J are TRBV12-3 or TRBV12-4 and TRBJ2-4; 7 bases agree with TRBD1. The CDR3 length is 13 residues. V was clipped by 7 bases and J by 4 bases; unmatched bases: 4.

The chain uses TRBV19 and TRBJ2-3; possibly TRBD2 for D (5 bases). This CDR3 is 16 amino acids long. Trimming pared 3 bases from V and 3 bases from J, leaving 16 bases between. CDR1 is LNHDA, CDR2 SQIVND, per germline (reference sequence). The CDR3 bases are TGTGCCAGTAGTATCCGGGGTGGGGTGAAAACAGATACGCAGTATTTT. Translating it yields CASSIRGGVKTDTQYF.

The chain employs TRBV5-1 and TRBJ2-7, with no clear D. The CDR3 spans 11 residues. Trimming stripped 3 bases from V and 4 bases from J, with 5 bases between. The germline V gene has CDR1 SGHRS and CDR2 YFSETQ. The CDR3 bases are TGCGCCAGCAGCTCCCAATACGAGCAGTACTTC. Its translation is CASSSQYEQYF.

The chain joins TRBV10-3 to TRBJ2-2, with 9 bases that match TRBD2. Germline V gives CDR1 ENHRY, CDR2 SYGVKD. The CDR3 runs 16 residues. J gave up 7 bases and V 3 bases, and 9 bases lay outside the gene matches. This CDR3 is CAISEGGAGGGGELFF. The CDR3 nucleotides read TGTGCCATCAGTGAAGGTGGAGCGGGGGGAGGCGGGGAGCTGTTTTTT.

The chain carries TRBV7-8 and TRBJ2-5; D call uncertain. This CDR3 contains 11 residues. The V gene's germline CDR1 is SGHVS and CDR2 FQNEAQ. CDR3 region: CANGRRETQYF. The CDR3 coding sequence is TGTGCGAACGGGCGGCGGGAGACCCAGTACTTC.

This clonotype was observed many times. This chain connects TRBV29-1 to TRBJ2-7; no reliable D call. The V gene's germline CDR1 is SQVTM and CDR2 ANQGSEA. This CDR3 spans 11 amino acids. V lost 7 bases and J lost 0, with 7 bases in between. CDR3 nucleotide sequence: TGCAGCGGCAGGAGCTCCTACGAGCAGTACTTC. It codes for CSGRSSYEQYF.

V gene TRBV4-1 combines with J gene TRBJ2-7; 7 bases map to TRBD1. This CDR3 spans 16 amino acids. Trimming at V came to 3 bases and at J to 1 base, leaving 9 bases not matched to a gene. Germline CDR1 is MGHRA and CDR2 is YSYEKL. CDR3 loop: CASSQSTGTASYEQYF. CDR3 in DNA: TGCGCCAGCAGCCAGTCCACCGGGACAGCTTCCTACGAGCAGTACTTC.

This clonotype turned up a few times. The chain couples TRBV12-3 or TRBV12-4 to TRBJ2-3; no definite D call. CDR3 length equals 15 residues. The V end lost 1 base, the J end lost 1 base, and 9 bases lay between the germline ends. The CDR3 nucleotides are TGTGCCAGCAGTTTAGACTCCCTTGGCACAGATACGCAGTATTTT. Translating gives CASSLDSLGTDTQYF.

The genes are TRBV2 and TRBJ2-3, with TRBD1 matching over 9 bases. The CDR3 has 14 amino acids. Germline CDR1 reads SNHLY; CDR2 reads FYNNEI. J gave up 4 bases and V 10 bases, and 9 bases lay outside the gene matches. The CDR3 DNA reads TGTGCCACCCAGGGACAGGGAGGCCCAGATACGCAGTATTTT. Translating gives CATQGQGGPDTQYF. Filled out from reference TRBV2 and TRBJ2-3, the complete variable domain reads EPEVTQTPSHQVTQMGQEVILRCVPISNHLYFYWYRQILGQKVEFLVSFYNNEISEKSEIFDDQFSVERPDGSNFTLKIRSTKLEDSAMYFCATQGQGGPDTQYFGPGTRLTVL.

This clonotype was recorded a few times. The chain links TRBV12-3 or TRBV12-4 to TRBJ2-7, with 14 nucleotides matching TRBD2. Germline trimming cut 6 bases from V and 3 bases from J; bases unmatched to any gene: 7. There are 16 residues in the CDR3. The CDR3 DNA is TGTGCCAGCAGCGGGACTAGCGGGAGTCTTGGCTACGAGCAGTACTTC. It specifies CASSGTSGSLGYEQYF.

The sample holds many counts of this clonotype. The chain links TRBV10-3 to TRBJ2-2, with 8 bases that match TRBD2. Germline values: CDR1 ENHRY, CDR2 SYGVKD. J gave up 3 bases and V 5 bases, and 2 bases lay outside the gene matches. The CDR3 runs 14 residues. CDR3 sequence reads: CAISPAGDTGELFF. CDR3 DNA: TGTGCCATCAGTCCAGCGGGAGACACCGGGGAGCTGTTTTTT.

This clonotype was seen only a few times. This chain uses TRBV20-1 with TRBJ2-1; 11 nucleotides align to TRBD2. This CDR3 has 14 amino acids. CDR1 is DFQATT and CDR2 is SNEGSKA in the germline V gene (reference sequence). With V trimmed by 8 bases and J by 7 bases, 10 bases remained unmatched. In DNA form, the CDR3 reads TGCAGTTACACGGTATCTAGCGGGGGGAATGAGCAGTTCTTC. Translation: CSYTVSSGGNEQFF.

J is TRBJ1-3 and V is TRBV10-2; D not certain. The V end was cut by 6 bases, the J end by 0 bases, with 9 bases between. Per the germline V gene, CDR1 is WSHSY and CDR2 is SAAADI. The CDR3 runs 14 residues. The CDR3 nucleotides are TGCGCCAGCAGCACAGTGGGCTCTGGAAACACCATATATTTT. It yields the protein CASSTVGSGNTIYF.

The chain is built from TRBV20-1 and TRBJ1-2; 8 nucleotides agree with TRBD1. CDR1 DFQATT and CDR2 SNEGSKA come from the germline V gene (reference sequence). This CDR3 spans 11 amino acids. J gave up 6 bases and V 5 bases, and 2 bases lay outside the gene matches. CDR3 loop: CSAWTGHGYTF. The CDR3 DNA reads as TGCAGTGCTTGGACAGGGCATGGCTACACCTTC.

This clonotype was seen a few times. This sequence joins TRBV25-1 and TRBJ2-3; weak D call: TRBD1 (5 bases). CDR1 is MGHDK and CDR2 is SYGVNS in the germline V gene. The V end lost 3 bases, the J end lost 0 bases, and 10 bases lay between the germline ends. This CDR3 contains 15 residues. The CDR3 is CASSDTGASTDTQYF. CDR3 DNA sequence: TGTGCCAGCAGTGATACAGGAGCTAGCACAGATACGCAGTATTTT.

The table lists this clonotype with a few counts. The rearrangement uses TRBV2 and TRBJ1-5, with TRBD1 matching 7 bases. The germline CDR1 and CDR2 sequences are SNHLY and FYNNEI. There are 15 residues in the CDR3. The junction had 5 bases not matched to a gene; V was cut back by 6 bases and J by 0 bases. The CDR3, as DNA: TGTGCCAGCAGAGGCGACAGGGTTAGCAATCAGCCCCAGCATTTT. Protein: CASRGDRVSNQPQHF.